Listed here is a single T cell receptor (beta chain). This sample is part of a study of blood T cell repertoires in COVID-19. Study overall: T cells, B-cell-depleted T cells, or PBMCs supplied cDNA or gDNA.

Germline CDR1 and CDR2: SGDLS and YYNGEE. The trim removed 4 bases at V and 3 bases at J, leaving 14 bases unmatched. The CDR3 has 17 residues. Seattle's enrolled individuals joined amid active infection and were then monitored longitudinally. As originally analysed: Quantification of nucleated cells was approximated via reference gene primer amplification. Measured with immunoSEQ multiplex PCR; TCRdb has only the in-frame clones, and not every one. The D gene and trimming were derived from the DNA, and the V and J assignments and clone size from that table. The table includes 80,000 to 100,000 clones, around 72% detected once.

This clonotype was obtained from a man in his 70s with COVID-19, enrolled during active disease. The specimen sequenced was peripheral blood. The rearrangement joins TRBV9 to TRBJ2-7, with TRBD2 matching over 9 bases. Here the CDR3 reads CASSREGGRASGYEQYF. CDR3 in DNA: TGTGCCAGCAGCCGAGAGGGCGGGAGGGCCTCAGGCTACGAGCAGTACTTC.